One sample yielded the 12 T cell receptor beta chains listed below, sequenced in a study of cytomegalovirus exposure and HLA in healthy donors. The PCR employed 60 Vbeta primers together with 13 Jbeta primers. The assay was immunoSEQ multiplex PCR, and TCRdb's table has in-frame clones only and misses some. The table records some 110,000 clones, 60% to 80% of them present only once. What was sequenced was PBMCs. All receptors derive from a man over 45 in good health and CMV-seropositive.

The rearrangement joins TRBV11-2 to TRBJ1-5; 7 nucleotides agree with TRBD1. This CDR3 comprises 15 residues. The germline V gene encodes CDR1 SGHAT and CDR2 FQNNGV. Trimming took 5 bases from V and 6 from J; bases not matched to a gene: 10. CDR3 in amino acids: CASSPRQGRGQPQHF. The CDR3 DNA reads TGTGCCAGCAGCCCAAGACAGGGAAGGGGTCAGCCCCAGCATTTT.

The chain links TRBV10-2 to TRBJ1-6, with 8 bases aligning to TRBD1. V was clipped by 4 bases and J by 10 bases; unmatched bases: 9. The CDR3 is made up of 15 amino acids. Germline lookup yields CDR1 WSHSY and CDR2 SAAADI. For the CDR3, the DNA is TGCGCCAGCAGTGTCTCCGGACAGGGACGATCACCCCTCCACTTT. This sequence encodes CASSVSGQGRSPLHF.

Only a few counts were recorded for this clone. This chain joins TRBV7-6 and TRBJ2-7; D is perhaps TRBD1 (5 bases). Trimming pared 8 bases from V and 0 bases from J, leaving 8 bases between. Germline V gene lookup returns CDR1 SGHVS and CDR2 FNYEAQ. The CDR3 length is 12 residues. This CDR3 is CASGATSYEQYF. The DNA of the CDR3 is TGTGCCAGCGGGGCGACCTCCTACGAGCAGTACTTC.

The gene calls are TRBV27 and TRBJ1-6, with 8 bases lining up with TRBD1. CDR1 and CDR2 (germline): MNHEY, SMNVEV (reference sequence). The CDR3 spans 16 residues. The J segment lost 2 bases and the V segment lost 2 bases, leaving 2 bases of the junction unmatched. The CDR3 here is CASSLGTGAYNSPLHF. In DNA, the CDR3 is TGTGCCAGCAGTTTAGGGACAGGCGCCTATAATTCACCCCTCCACTTT.

The gene calls are TRBV7-2 and TRBJ2-1, with D possibly being TRBD1 (5 bases). The CDR3 totals 15 residues. Trimming left V 2 bases short and J 7 bases short, with 15 bases between. Germline lookup yields CDR1 SGHTA and CDR2 FQGNSA. The CDR3 DNA reads TGTGCCAGCAGCTTACGGGCAGGGCAGGCGAATGAGCAGTTCTTC. This translates into CASSLRAGQANEQFF.

This sequence joins TRBV2 and TRBJ2-3; the D gene is possibly TRBD1 (5 bases). This CDR3 region has 13 residues. V dropped 4 bases and J dropped 6 bases, with 11 bases sitting between them. CDR1 is SNHLY and CDR2 is FYNNEI in the germline V gene. The CDR3 DNA reads TGTGCCAGCAGTGGTAGGGGTGAGGATACGCAGTATTTT. Translation: CASSGRGEDTQYF.

V gene TRBV7-2 combines with J gene TRBJ2-1; 11 positions match TRBD2. Unmatched junction bases numbered 7, after V lost 5 bases and J lost 4 bases. Germline assignment: CDR1 SGHTA and CDR2 FQGNSA. The CDR3 spans 16 residues. The CDR3 loop reads CASSLSGGGFYNEQFF. The CDR3 DNA reads as TGTGCCAGCAGCCTTAGCGGGGGGGGTTTTTACAATGAGCAGTTCTTC.

This clone was seen only a few times. The chain combines TRBV6-5 with TRBJ1-3, with 8 positions matching TRBD1. Germline V gene data show CDR1 as MNHEY and CDR2 as SVGAGI. The CDR3 sequence is 15 residues long. V lost 9 bases to trimming and J lost 0 bases; unmatched junction nucleotides: 7. CDR3 nucleotides: TGTGCCAGTTGGACAGGGAGCCCCTCTGGAAACACCATATATTTT. Amino acids: CASWTGSPSGNTIYF.

This chain uses TRBV5-1 with TRBJ2-1, with a weak D call TRBD1 (6 bases). V was trimmed by 0 bases and J by 6 bases, leaving 10 bases between them. The CDR3 is 14 amino acids. Germline V gene data show CDR1 as SGHRS and CDR2 as YFSETQ. The CDR3 reads CASSLGVGGNEQFF. The CDR3 DNA follows: TGCGCCAGCAGCTTGGGAGTAGGGGGCAATGAGCAGTTCTTC. Full variable domain (outside the CDR3, taken from reference TRBV5-1 and TRBJ2-1): KAGVTQTPRYLIKTRGQQVTLSCSPISGHRSVSWYQQTPGQGLQFLFEYFSETQRNKGNFPGRFSGRQFSNSRSEMNVSTLELGDSALYLCASSLGVGGNEQFFGPGTRLTVL.

This clone has just a few counts. The chain has TRBV19 and TRBJ2-1, with 10 nucleotides matching TRBD2. The length of the CDR3 is 14 residues. With 7 bases clipped from V and 0 bases from J, the junction kept 0 bases outside the gene matches. From germline, CDR1 is LNHDA and CDR2 SQIVND (reference sequence). The CDR3 spells CASTSGSSYNEQFF. As DNA, the CDR3 is TGTGCCAGTACTAGCGGGAGCTCCTACAATGAGCAGTTCTTC.

J is TRBJ2-1 and V is TRBV10-1; a weak D match, TRBD1 (5 bases). From germline, CDR1 is WNHNN and CDR2 SYGVQD (reference sequence). The CDR3 has 15 residues. Trimming cost V 0 bases and J 14 bases, with 20 bases left between them. CDR3 DNA sequence: TGCGCCAGCAGTGAGTCAAGTGGACACCGTTTTGGGAAGTTCTTC. Its translation: CASSESSGHRFGKFF.

This clone has more than one count but fewer than ten. The chain recombines TRBV9 with TRBJ1-6; 9 nucleotides line up with TRBD1. The V gene end was trimmed by 3 bases and the J gene end by 6 bases; junction bases not matched to a gene: 7. CDR3 length: 16 amino acids. Germline lookup yields CDR1 SGDLS and CDR2 YYNGEE. CDR3 sequence: CASSGLDRGGNSPLHF. DNA of the CDR3: TGTGCCAGCAGCGGCCTGGACAGGGGTGGTAATTCACCCCTCCACTTT.